These 19 T cell receptor beta chains share one sample of origin, sequenced in a study of response to subunit inactivated influenza vaccine. TCRdb re-analysed the RT-PCR reads in MiXCR, keeping a single row per CDR3 protein. This sample has about 650,000 distinct CDR3 sequences; roughly 14% occur once, and the top ten carry approximately 10%. The starting material was PBMCs from blood, obtained roughly 12 days after vaccination. All receptors derive from a man aged 45-60 years who received an inactivated influenza vaccine.

This clonotype was counted ten times or more. The junction and the germline gene differ at one end; a read error may be behind it. The J gene is TRBJ1-3, the V gene TRBV2; 8 nucleotides match TRBD1. The CDR3 has 16 amino acids. Germline CDR1 reads SNHLY; CDR2 reads FYNNEI. CDR3 in DNA: TGTGCCAGCAGCGAAGGACAGGGAAACTCTGGAAACACCATATATTTT. Translated: CASSEGQGNSGNTIYF. The variable domain in full, with the rest retrieved from reference TRBV2 and TRBJ1-3, is EPEVTQTPSHQVTQMGQEVILRCVPISNHLYFYWYRQILGQKVEFLVSFYNNEISEKSEIFDDQFSVERPDGSNFTLKIRSTKLEDSAMYFCASSEGQGNSGNTIYFGEGSWLTVV.

This sequence joins TRBV20-1 and TRBJ2-1; D not certain. Per germline, CDR1 DFQATT and CDR2 SNEGSKA (reference sequence). The CDR3 is 12 amino acids. Trimming pared 1 base from V and 8 bases from J, leaving 9 bases between. The CDR3 DNA reads as TGCAGTGCTAGAGGTCAAGTCCATGAGCAGTTCTTC. It translates to CSARGQVHEQFF.

This chain links TRBV6-2 or TRBV6-3 with TRBJ2-5; no clear D. CDR1 is MNHEY and CDR2 is SVGEGT in the germline V gene. This CDR3 spans 16 amino acids. V was cut by 2 bases and J by 2 bases, with 15 bases left in between. In DNA form, the CDR3 reads TGTGCCAGCAGTTACCGAAGAGATGACCGGCAAGAGACCCAGTACTTC. This codes for CASSYRRDDRQETQYF.

The CDR3 DNA reads TGCGCCAGCAGCTTGGACAGCGGGAGGCGGACTAGTGAGCAGTTCTTC. Its translation is CASSLDSGRRTSEQFF. This chain links TRBV5-1 with TRBJ2-1, with 9 bases fitting TRBD2. The trim removed 0 bases at V and 9 bases at J, leaving 10 bases unmatched. The CDR3 extends over 16 amino acids. Germline V gene lookup returns CDR1 SGHRS and CDR2 YFSETQ.

This clonotype came up a few times. This chain links TRBV4-2 with TRBJ2-7; 12 bases fit TRBD2. After removal of 5 bases from V and 1 base from J, the junction contained 12 bases not matched to a gene. This CDR3 is 18 amino acids long. Germline CDR1 LGHNA, CDR2 YNFKEQ. The CDR3 nucleotides are TGTGCCAGCAGCGCCCGACTAGCGGGGGTCTCCAATTCCTACGAGCAGTACTTC. Its protein product is CASSARLAGVSNSYEQYF.

This clonotype was seen only a few times. This rearrangement joins TRBV5-1 to TRBJ1-2, with D maybe TRBD1 (6 bases). The length of the CDR3 is 15 residues. Trimming cost V 5 bases and J 3 bases, with 17 bases left between them. Germline CDR1 is SGHRS and CDR2 is YFSETQ. The CDR3 DNA is TGCGCCAGCAGACCGACAGGAGCCTTTTACTATGGCTACACCTTC. Residues: CASRPTGAFYYGYTF.

The chain joins TRBV3-1 to TRBJ2-1; 12 bases are a match to TRBD2. Germline V gene sequence: CDR1 LGHDT, CDR2 YNNKEL (reference sequence). The CDR3 loop spans 17 amino acids. V lost 4 bases, J lost 0 bases, and 4 bases stayed unmatched. CDR3 residues: CASSRTSGGSSYNEQFF. DNA for the CDR3: TGTGCCAGCAGCCGAACTAGCGGGGGGAGCTCCTACAATGAGCAGTTCTTC.

This clonotype was counted only a few times. The chain joins TRBV7-7 to TRBJ2-3, with 7 nucleotides matching TRBD1. Germline V lookup: CDR1 SSHAT, CDR2 FNYEAQ (reference sequence). Trimming cost V 5 bases and J 3 bases; bases outside gene matches: 8. This CDR3 spans 15 amino acids. CDR3 sequence (DNA): TGTGCCAGCAGCGAGACAGGGTTAGGTACAGATACGCAGTATTTT. Translation: CASSETGLGTDTQYF.

The rearrangement links TRBV29-1 to TRBJ2-1; 9 bases agree with TRBD1. CDR3 length: 13 amino acids. Germline CDR1 and CDR2: SQVTM and ANQGSEA. J gave up 6 bases and V 4 bases, and 4 bases lay outside the gene matches. In DNA form, the CDR3 reads TGCAGCGTTGTAGGGACAGGGTTCAATGAGCAGTTCTTC. Translation gives CSVVGTGFNEQFF.

CDR3: CASSTDRGKSNYGYTF. CDR3 sequence (DNA): TGTGCCAGCAGTACGGACAGGGGCAAATCTAACTATGGCTACACCTTC. The chain is built from TRBV6-1 and TRBJ1-2, with 9 bases fitting TRBD1. J gave up 0 bases and V 5 bases, and 7 bases lay outside the gene matches. Per germline, CDR1 MNHNS and CDR2 SASEGT. The CDR3 runs 16 residues.

The rearrangement joins TRBV7-2 to TRBJ2-1; the D gene is possibly TRBD2 (6 bases). Germline lookup yields CDR1 SGHTA and CDR2 FQGNSA. The CDR3 is made up of 15 amino acids. Trimming shortened V by 5 bases and J by 9 bases, and 20 bases separated the two germline ends. Here the CDR3 reads CASSPFGTGVSEQFF. The CDR3 DNA reads TGTGCCAGCAGCCCATTCGGGACTGGAGTCTCTGAGCAGTTCTTC.

This clonotype was seen a handful of times. V gene TRBV4-2 combines with J gene TRBJ2-3; no definite D call. V lost 4 bases and J 6 bases, leaving 14 bases between the germline ends. Per germline, CDR1 LGHNA and CDR2 YNFKEQ. The CDR3 sequence is 14 residues long. The CDR3 nucleotides read TGTGCCAGCAGCCCAGGCTTGGTGACGGATACGCAGTATTTT. This translates into CASSPGLVTDTQYF.

The chain uses TRBV4-3 and TRBJ2-5; a weak D match, TRBD2 (5 bases). CDR1 and CDR2 (germline): LGHNA, YSLEER. The CDR3 contains 14 residues. The V gene lost 5 bases and the J gene lost 4 bases, with 14 bases spanning the gap. DNA for the CDR3: TGCGCCAGCAGCTGGAGGAGAGGAGGAGAGACCCAGTACTTC. As protein: CASSWRRGGETQYF.

The chain employs TRBV5-1 and TRBJ1-2; TRBD1 agrees at 8 bases. The junction had 8 bases not matched to a gene; V was cut back by 5 bases and J by 5 bases. Germline V gene lookup returns CDR1 SGHRS and CDR2 YFSETQ. The CDR3 spans 14 residues. CDR3 sequence: CASRPSGTGYGYTF. Here the CDR3 DNA reads TGCGCCAGCAGACCTTCCGGGACAGGATATGGCTACACCTTC.

This clonotype was counted at least ten times. The chain employs TRBV4-3 and TRBJ2-1; TRBD2 is a possible D gene (5 bases). The CDR3 extends over 14 amino acids. CDR1 LGHNA and CDR2 YSLEER come from the germline V gene. The V end lost 0 bases, the J end lost 6 bases, and 9 bases lay between the germline ends. CDR3 in amino acids: CASSQDLGSNEQFF. As DNA, the CDR3 is TGCGCCAGCAGCCAAGATTTGGGGAGCAATGAGCAGTTCTTC.

This clonotype came up a few times. The rearrangement joins TRBV5-1 to TRBJ2-1, with 8 bases fitting TRBD2. Germline V gene sequence: CDR1 SGHRS, CDR2 YFSETQ. With 4 bases clipped from V and 7 bases from J, the junction kept 7 bases outside the gene matches. The CDR3 runs 14 residues. CDR3: CASSAGTRTNEQFF. Written as DNA, the CDR3 is TGCGCCAGCAGCGCCGGGACTAGGACTAATGAGCAGTTCTTC.

This clonotype was seen many times. V and J are TRBV5-1 and TRBJ2-2; D not resolved. The CDR3 totals 15 residues. V was clipped by 4 bases and J by 0 bases, with 10 bases between them. Germline lookup yields CDR1 SGHRS and CDR2 YFSETQ. The CDR3 here is CASSPDGSNTGELFF. CDR3 nucleotides: TGCGCCAGCAGCCCCGACGGATCGAACACCGGGGAGCTGTTTTTT.

The chain couples TRBV7-3 to TRBJ1-5; D perhaps matches TRBD1 (5 bases). The CDR3 runs 13 residues. V gave up 8 bases and J gave up 7 bases, with 15 bases separating them. The V gene's germline CDR1 is SGHTA and CDR2 FQGTGA. In DNA, the CDR3 is TGTGCCAGCTCCGAAGGGGCGGGACAGCCCCAGCATTTT. This translates into CASSEGAGQPQHF.

This clonotype was seen more than once but under ten times. This chain connects TRBV12-3 or TRBV12-4 to TRBJ2-1; weak D call: TRBD1 (6 bases). V lost 1 base and J lost 8, with 9 bases in between. The CDR3 covers 13 residues. The CDR3, as DNA: TGTGCCAGCAGTTTAGTACAGGGACATGAGCAGTTCTTC. Protein product: CASSLVQGHEQFF.